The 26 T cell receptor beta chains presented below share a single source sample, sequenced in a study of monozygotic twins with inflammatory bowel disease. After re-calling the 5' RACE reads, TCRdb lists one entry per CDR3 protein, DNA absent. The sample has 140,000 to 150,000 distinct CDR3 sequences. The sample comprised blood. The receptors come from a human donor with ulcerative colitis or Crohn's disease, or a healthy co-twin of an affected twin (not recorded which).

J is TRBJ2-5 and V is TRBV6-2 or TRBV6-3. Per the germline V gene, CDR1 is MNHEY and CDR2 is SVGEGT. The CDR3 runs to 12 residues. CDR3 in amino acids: CASSLIQETQYF.

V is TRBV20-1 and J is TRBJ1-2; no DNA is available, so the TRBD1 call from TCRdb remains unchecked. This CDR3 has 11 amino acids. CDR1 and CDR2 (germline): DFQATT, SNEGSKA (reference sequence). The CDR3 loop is CTPAGDYGYTF.

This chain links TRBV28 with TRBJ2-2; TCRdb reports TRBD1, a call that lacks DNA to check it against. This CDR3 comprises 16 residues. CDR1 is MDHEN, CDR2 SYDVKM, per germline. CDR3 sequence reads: CASSLFRGMNTGELFF.

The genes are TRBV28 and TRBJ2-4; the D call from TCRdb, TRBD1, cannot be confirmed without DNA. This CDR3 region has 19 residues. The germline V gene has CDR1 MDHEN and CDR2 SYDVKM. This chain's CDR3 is CASSFEGTGGLKAKNIQYF.

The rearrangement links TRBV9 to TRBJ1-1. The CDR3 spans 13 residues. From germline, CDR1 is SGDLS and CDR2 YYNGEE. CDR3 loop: CASSVMMNTEAFF.

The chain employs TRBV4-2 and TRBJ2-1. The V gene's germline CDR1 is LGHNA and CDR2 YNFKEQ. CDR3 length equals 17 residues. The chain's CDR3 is CASSQEEASGAYNEQFF.

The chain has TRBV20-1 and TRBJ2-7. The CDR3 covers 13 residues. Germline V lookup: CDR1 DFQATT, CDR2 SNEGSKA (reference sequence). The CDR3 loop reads CSANTGRSYEQYF.

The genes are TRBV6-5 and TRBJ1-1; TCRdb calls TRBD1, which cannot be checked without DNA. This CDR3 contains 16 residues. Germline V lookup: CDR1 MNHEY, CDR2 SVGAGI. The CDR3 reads CASSYNRGGRNTEAFF.

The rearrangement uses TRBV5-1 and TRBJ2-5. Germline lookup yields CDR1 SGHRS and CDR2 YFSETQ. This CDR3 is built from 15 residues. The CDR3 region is CASSLAATLQETQYF.

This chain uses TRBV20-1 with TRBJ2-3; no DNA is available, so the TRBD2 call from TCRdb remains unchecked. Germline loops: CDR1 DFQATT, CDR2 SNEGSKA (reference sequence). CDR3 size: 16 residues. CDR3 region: CSAVPGLAASTDTQYF.

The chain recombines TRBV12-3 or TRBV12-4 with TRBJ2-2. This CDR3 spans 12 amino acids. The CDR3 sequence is CASSFPDGELFF.

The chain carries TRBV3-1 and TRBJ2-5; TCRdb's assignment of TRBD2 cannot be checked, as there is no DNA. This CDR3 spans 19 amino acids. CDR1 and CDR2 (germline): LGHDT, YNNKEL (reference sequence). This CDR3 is CASSRRRMTTSLFQETQYF.

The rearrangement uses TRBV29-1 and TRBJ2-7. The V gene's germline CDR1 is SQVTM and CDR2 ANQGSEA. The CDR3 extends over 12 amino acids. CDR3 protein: CSVEGSSYEQYF.

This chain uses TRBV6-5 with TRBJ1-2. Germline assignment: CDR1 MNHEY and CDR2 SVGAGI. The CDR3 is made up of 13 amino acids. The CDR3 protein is CASSYLGGDGYTF.

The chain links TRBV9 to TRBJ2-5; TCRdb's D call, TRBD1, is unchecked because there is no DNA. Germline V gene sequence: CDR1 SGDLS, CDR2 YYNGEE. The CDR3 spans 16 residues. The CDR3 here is CASSVGWTGLSETQYF.

CDR3 amino acids: CASSLEGGWGTEAFF. The chain is built from TRBV5-1 and TRBJ1-1; the TCRdb call, TRBD1, lacks DNA for checking. This CDR3 is 15 amino acids long. Germline loops: CDR1 SGHRS, CDR2 YFSETQ.

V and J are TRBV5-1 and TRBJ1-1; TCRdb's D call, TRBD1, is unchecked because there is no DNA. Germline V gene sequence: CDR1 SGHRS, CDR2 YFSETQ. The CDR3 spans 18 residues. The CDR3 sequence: CASSLGDGTGGLGTEAFF.

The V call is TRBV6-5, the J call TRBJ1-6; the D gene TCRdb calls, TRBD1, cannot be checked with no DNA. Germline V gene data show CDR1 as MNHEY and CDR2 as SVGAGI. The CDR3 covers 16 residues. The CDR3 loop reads CASSLSPGGSNSPLHF.

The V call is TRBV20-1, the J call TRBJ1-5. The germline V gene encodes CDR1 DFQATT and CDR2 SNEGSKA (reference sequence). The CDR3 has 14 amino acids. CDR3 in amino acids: CSASAGDSNQPQHF.

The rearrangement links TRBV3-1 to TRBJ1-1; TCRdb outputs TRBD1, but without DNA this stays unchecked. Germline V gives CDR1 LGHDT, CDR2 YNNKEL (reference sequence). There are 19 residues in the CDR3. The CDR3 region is CASSQGRGRDRGRGTEAFF.

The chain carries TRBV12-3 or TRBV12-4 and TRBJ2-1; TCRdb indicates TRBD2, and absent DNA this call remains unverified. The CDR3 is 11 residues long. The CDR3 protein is CASKLAGGQFF.

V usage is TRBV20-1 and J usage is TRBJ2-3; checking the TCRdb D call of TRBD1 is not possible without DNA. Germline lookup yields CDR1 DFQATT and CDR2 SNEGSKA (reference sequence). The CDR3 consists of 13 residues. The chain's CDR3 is CSVLQGPTDTQYF.

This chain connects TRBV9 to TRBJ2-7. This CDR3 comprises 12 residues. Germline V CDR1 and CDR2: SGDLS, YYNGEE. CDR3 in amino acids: CASSLAPYEQYF.

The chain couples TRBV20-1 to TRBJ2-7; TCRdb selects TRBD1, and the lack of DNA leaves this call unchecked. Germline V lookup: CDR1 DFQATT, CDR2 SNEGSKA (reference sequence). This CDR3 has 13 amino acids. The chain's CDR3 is CSASGTGAYEQYF.

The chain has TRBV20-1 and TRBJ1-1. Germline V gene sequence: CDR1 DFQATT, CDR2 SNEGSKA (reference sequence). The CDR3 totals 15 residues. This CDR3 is CSARGPQGGNTEAFF.

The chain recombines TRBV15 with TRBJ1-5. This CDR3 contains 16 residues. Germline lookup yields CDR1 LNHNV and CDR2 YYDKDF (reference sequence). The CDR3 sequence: CATNDRHLYSNQPQHF.